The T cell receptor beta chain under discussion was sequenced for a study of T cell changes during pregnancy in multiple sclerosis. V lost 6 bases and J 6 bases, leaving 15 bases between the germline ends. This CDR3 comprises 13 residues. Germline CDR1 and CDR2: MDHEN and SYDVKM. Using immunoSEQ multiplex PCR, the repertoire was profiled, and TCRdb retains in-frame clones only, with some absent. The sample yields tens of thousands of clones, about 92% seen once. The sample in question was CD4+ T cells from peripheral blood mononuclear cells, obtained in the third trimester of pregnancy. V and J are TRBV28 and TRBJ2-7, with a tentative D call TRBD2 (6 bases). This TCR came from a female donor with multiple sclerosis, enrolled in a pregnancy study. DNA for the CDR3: TGTGCCAGCAGATCCTTTATGGGGGGCGAGCAGTACTTC. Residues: CASRSFMGGEQYF. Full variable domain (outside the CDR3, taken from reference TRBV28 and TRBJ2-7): DVKVTQSSRYLVKRTGEKVFLECVQDMDHENMFWYRQDPGLGLRLIYFSYDVKMKEKGDIPEGYSVSREKKERFSLILESASTNQTSMYLCASRSFMGGEQYFGPGTRLTVT.